The 10 T cell receptor beta chains below all came from one sample that was sequenced in a study of T cells in localized non-small cell lung cancer. Data came from immunoSEQ multiplex PCR; TCRdb stores just in-frame clones and leaves some out. Of about 7,600 clones in the sample, 50% to 60% were seen once. The starting material was lymph node tissue, obtained before any cancer treatment. Every receptor here comes from a male donor aged 60 or over with stage I squamous cell lung carcinoma.

The genes are TRBV15 and TRBJ1-1; TRBD1 matches at 9 bases. V was clipped by 1 base and J by 7 bases; unmatched bases: 4. CDR1 and CDR2 (germline): LNHNV, YYDKDF (reference sequence). This CDR3 contains 14 residues. The CDR3, as DNA: TGTGCCACCAGCAGAGGAGGGACAGGGATTGAAGCTTTCTTT. Protein product: CATSRGGTGIEAFF.

This clone was observed a handful of times. V and J are TRBV18 and TRBJ2-5; D gene uncertain. Germline V gene data show CDR1 as KGHSH and CDR2 as LQKENI. The CDR3 runs to 12 residues. V dropped 6 bases and J dropped 5 bases, with 10 bases sitting between them. This CDR3 is CASSPYGETQYF. The CDR3, as DNA: TGTGCCAGCTCCCCTTACGGGGAGACCCAGTACTTC.

The chain combines TRBV9 with TRBJ2-5, with 13 bases identical to TRBD2. The V gene end was trimmed by 5 bases and the J gene end by 2 bases; junction bases not matched to a gene: 6. Germline CDR1 is SGDLS and CDR2 is YYNGEE. The CDR3 spans 16 residues. This CDR3 is CASRRTSGSLQETQYF. The DNA for the CDR3 is TGTGCCAGCAGGCGGACTAGCGGGAGTCTACAAGAGACCCAGTACTTC.

This clone was seen more than once but under ten times. The chain links TRBV11-3 to TRBJ2-1; 7 nucleotides line up with TRBD2. The V segment lost 4 bases and the J segment 1 base; nucleotides outside the gene matches: 4. Germline CDR1 and CDR2: SGHNT and YENEEA. This CDR3 contains 15 residues. The CDR3 loop reads CASSSGLVSYNEQFF. DNA for the CDR3: TGTGCCAGCAGCTCCGGACTAGTTTCCTACAATGAGCAGTTCTTC.

This clone was seen once. The chain is built from TRBV19 and TRBJ1-3, with a weak D call TRBD1 (5 bases). The CDR3 contains 17 residues. V lost 1 base, J lost 0 bases, and 13 bases lay in between. The germline V gene has CDR1 LNHDA and CDR2 SQIVND (reference sequence). CDR3 in amino acids: CASSIGRQTSSGNTIYF. For the CDR3, the DNA is TGTGCCAGTAGTATAGGAAGACAGACCAGCTCTGGAAACACCATATATTTT. Using reference TRBV19 and TRBJ1-3 for the parts outside the CDR3, the full variable domain is DGGITQSPKYLFRKEGQNVTLSCEQNLNHDAMYWYRQDPGQGLRLIYYSQIVNDFQKGDIAEGYSVSREKKESFPLTVTSAQKNPTAFYLCASSIGRQTSSGNTIYFGEGSWLTVV.

This clone was seen a few times. The J gene is TRBJ2-2, the V gene TRBV6-8; D gene unclear. Trimming removed 10 bases from V and 1 base from J, with 13 bases in between. Germline CDR1 MNHGY, CDR2 SAAAGT. This CDR3 has 14 amino acids. The CDR3: CATTDWGNTGELFF. The CDR3 DNA reads TGTGCCACCACCGATTGGGGGAACACCGGGGAGCTGTTTTTT.

This clone was detected only a few times. The chain links TRBV11-3 to TRBJ1-2, with a tentative D call TRBD1 (6 bases). The CDR3 runs 15 residues. Germline CDR1 and CDR2: SGHNT and YENEEA. V was trimmed by 1 base and J by 3 bases, leaving 12 bases between them. CDR3 nucleotide sequence: TGTGCCAGCAGCTTAGGCGGGGGCCAGGACTATGGCTACACCTTC. Translating gives CASSLGGGQDYGYTF.

This clone appeared a few times. This chain links TRBV6-8 with TRBJ1-2; the match to TRBD1 covers 7 bases. The CDR3 runs 15 residues. Germline CDR1 reads MNHGY; CDR2 reads SAAAGT. The ends lost 5 bases at V and 8 bases at J; junction bases unmatched: 14. The CDR3 sequence is CASSEHRGGLEGYTF. CDR3 in DNA: TGTGCCAGCAGTGAGCACAGGGGAGGATTAGAAGGCTACACCTTC.

The chain joins TRBV19 to TRBJ2-3; D possibly matches TRBD1 or TRBD2 (5 bases each). The germline V and J ends were trimmed by 7 bases and 3 bases, with 11 bases remaining between them. The CDR3 consists of 13 residues. Germline V CDR1 and CDR2: LNHDA, SQIVND (reference sequence). This CDR3 is CASTYEGTDTQYF. In DNA, the CDR3 is TGTGCCAGTACCTACGAGGGGACAGATACGCAGTATTTT.

The chain uses TRBV29-1 and TRBJ1-1; D is possibly TRBD1 (6 bases). V was trimmed by 3 bases and J by 6 bases, leaving 14 bases between them. This CDR3 is built from 13 residues. Per germline, CDR1 SQVTM and CDR2 ANQGSEA. DNA for the CDR3: TGCAGCGTTGATCCCCCGGGGGCCGCTGAAGCTTTCTTT. It encodes CSVDPPGAAEAFF.